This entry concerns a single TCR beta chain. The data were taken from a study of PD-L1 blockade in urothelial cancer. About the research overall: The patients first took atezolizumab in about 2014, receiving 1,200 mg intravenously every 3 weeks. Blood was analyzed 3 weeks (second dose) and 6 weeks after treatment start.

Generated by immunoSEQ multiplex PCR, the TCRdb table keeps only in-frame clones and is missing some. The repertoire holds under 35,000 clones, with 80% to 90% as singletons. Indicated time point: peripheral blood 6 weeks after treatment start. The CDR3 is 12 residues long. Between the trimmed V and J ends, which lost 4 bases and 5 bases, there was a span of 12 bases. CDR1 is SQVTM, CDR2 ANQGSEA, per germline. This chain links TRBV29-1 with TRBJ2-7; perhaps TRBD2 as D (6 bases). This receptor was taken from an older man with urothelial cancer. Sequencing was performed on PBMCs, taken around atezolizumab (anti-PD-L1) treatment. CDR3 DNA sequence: TGCAGCGTTGTGGCGGGAACTGACGAGCAGTACTTC. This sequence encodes CSVVAGTDEQYF.